Following are 14 T cell receptor beta chains from one sample sequenced in a study of type 1 regulatory T cells. TCRdb passed the reads through MiXCR, listing each CDR3 protein once. Among about 97,000 distinct CDR3 sequences listed, 25% to 40% were seen once. Sample: CD4+ T cells, either the whole sample or a sorted fraction (not recorded which). Every receptor here comes from a human donor in good health.

This clonotype was seen only a few times. The J gene is TRBJ2-3, the V gene TRBV2; 10 bases line up with TRBD2. CDR1 SNHLY and CDR2 FYNNEI come from the germline V gene. The CDR3 has 14 residues. V shed 2 bases, J shed 6 bases, and the junction held 2 bases outside the gene matches. CDR3 amino acids: CASSELAGADTQYF. The CDR3 coding sequence is TGTGCCAGCAGTGAACTAGCGGGAGCGGATACGCAGTATTTT.

In its sample, this clonotype was seen a few times. The genes are TRBV4-1 and TRBJ2-3; 11 nucleotides match TRBD2. This CDR3 spans 17 amino acids. Trimming took 3 bases from V and 9 from J; bases not matched to a gene: 14. CDR1 is MGHRA and CDR2 is YSYEKL in the germline V gene. CDR3 nucleotide sequence: TGCGCCAGCAGCCAGCTAGCGGGAGGTCGGAACCTCTACACGCAGTATTTT. It codes for CASSQLAGGRNLYTQYF.

The rearrangement links TRBV10-1 to TRBJ2-3; 7 bases map to TRBD2. CDR1 is WNHNN, CDR2 SYGVQD, per germline (reference sequence). The CDR3 sequence is 15 residues long. V lost 4 bases and J lost 6; bases outside the gene matches: 10. The chain's CDR3 is CASSARGSTMDTQYF. The CDR3, as DNA: TGCGCCAGCAGTGCCCGCGGGAGTACGATGGATACGCAGTATTTT.

This clonotype was seen a handful of times. The rearrangement joins TRBV2 to TRBJ2-1; 11 bases are a match to TRBD2. V shed 2 bases and J 9 bases; nucleotides not matched to a gene: 9. CDR3 size: 16 residues. Germline CDR1 SNHLY, CDR2 FYNNEI. The CDR3 loop is CASSERLAGGSTEQFF. CDR3 bases: TGTGCCAGCAGTGAACGGCTAGCGGGAGGTTCCACTGAGCAGTTCTTC.

J is TRBJ1-4 and V is TRBV7-2; D is perhaps TRBD1 (6 bases). The V end was cut by 5 bases, the J end by 5 bases, with 15 bases between. Looked up from germline, CDR1 is SGHTA and CDR2 is FQGNSA. CDR3 length equals 15 residues. CDR3 in DNA: TGTGCCAGCAGCGGGCAGGGGACGGTAAATGAAAAACTGTTTTTT. Translated: CASSGQGTVNEKLFF.

This clonotype has a handful of counts. V and J are TRBV20-1 and TRBJ2-1; 13 bases align to TRBD2. The CDR3 covers 15 residues. The germline V gene has CDR1 DFQATT and CDR2 SNEGSKA (reference sequence). The CDR3: CTRGGTSGTINEQFF. The CDR3, as DNA: TGCACTCGAGGCGGGACTAGCGGGACCATCAATGAGCAGTTCTTC.

This clonotype was counted only a few times. The chain recombines TRBV7-2 with TRBJ2-2; 7 bases are shared with TRBD2. This CDR3 has 15 residues. Germline V lookup: CDR1 SGHTA, CDR2 FQGNSA. V dropped 0 bases and J dropped 6; count of bases not matched to a gene: 4. The CDR3 here is CASSLAGGSSGELFF. CDR3 nucleotide sequence: TGTGCCAGCAGCTTAGCTGGCGGGAGTTCCGGGGAGCTGTTTTTT. The whole variable domain, filled in from reference TRBV7-2 and TRBJ2-2, reads GAGVSQSPSNKVTEKGKDVELRCDPISGHTALYWYRQSLGQGLEFLIYFQGNSAPDKSGLPSDRFSAERTGGSVSTLTIQRTQQEDSAVYLCASSLAGGSSGELFFGEGSRLTVL.

V usage is TRBV5-6 and J usage is TRBJ2-5, with 7 bases identical to TRBD2. The germline CDR1 and CDR2 sequences are SGHDT and YYEEEE. J lost 1 base, V lost 4 bases, and 7 bases had no gene match. This CDR3 has 15 residues. For the CDR3, the DNA is TGTGCCAGCAGCCTGGGACTATCAAGCCAAGAGACCCAGTACTTC. Encoded protein: CASSLGLSSQETQYF.

The chain links TRBV18 to TRBJ2-7; 7 bases fit TRBD1. Germline assignment: CDR1 KGHSH and CDR2 LQKENI. The CDR3 loop spans 14 amino acids. The junction had 5 bases not matched to a gene; V was cut back by 3 bases and J by 3 bases. The CDR3 bases are TGTGCCAGCTCACCCGGGACAGAACTCTACGAGCAGTACTTC. It codes for CASSPGTELYEQYF.

The chain has TRBV5-1 and TRBJ2-7, with D uncertain. Germline V lookup: CDR1 SGHRS, CDR2 YFSETQ. V lost 0 bases, J lost 0 bases, and 7 bases lay in between. This CDR3 has 14 amino acids. The CDR3, as DNA: TGCGCCAGCAGCTTGGCCGGTAGCTCCTACGAGCAGTACTTC. Amino acid sequence: CASSLAGSSYEQYF.

This clonotype turned up a few times. The rearrangement links TRBV5-1 to TRBJ2-7; 10 nucleotides match TRBD2. The length of the CDR3 is 16 residues. The V and J ends lost 0 bases and 0 bases, in that order; junction bases with no gene match: 3. CDR1 SGHRS and CDR2 YFSETQ come from the germline V gene. CDR3 in DNA: TGCGCCAGCAGCTTGGGCCTAGCGGGAGACTCCTACGAGCAGTACTTC. It yields the protein CASSLGLAGDSYEQYF.

This clonotype was counted only a few times. The CDR3, as DNA: TGCAGTGCTCAAACGGGACAGGGGGCAGATACGCAGTATTTT. Translation gives CSAQTGQGADTQYF. This chain links TRBV20-1 with TRBJ2-3, with 11 bases lining up with TRBD1. The CDR3 length is 14 residues. Germline V gives CDR1 DFQATT, CDR2 SNEGSKA (reference sequence). V gave up 5 bases and J gave up 4 bases; unmatched junction bases: 5.

The chain has TRBV10-3 and TRBJ1-1; TRBD1 agrees at 9 bases. J lost 1 base, V lost 5 bases, and 8 bases had no gene match. Germline V gene sequence: CDR1 ENHRY, CDR2 SYGVKD. The CDR3 covers 16 residues. CDR3 sequence (DNA): TGTGCCATCAGTTTGACAGGGGGAATATCGAACACTGAAGCTTTCTTT. As protein: CAISLTGGISNTEAFF.

V and J are TRBV6-2 or TRBV6-3 and TRBJ2-4; 9 nucleotides align to TRBD2. The V segment lost 5 bases and the J segment 6 bases; nucleotides outside the gene matches: 8. This CDR3 has 15 residues. Germline V gene sequence: CDR1 MNHEY, CDR2 SVGEGT. CDR3 region: CASSRGSGSSNIQYF. The CDR3 DNA follows: TGTGCCAGCAGTCGTGGTAGCGGGAGCTCAAACATTCAGTACTTC.